One sample yielded the 10 T cell receptor beta chains listed below, sequenced in a study of blood T cell repertoires in COVID-19. The protocol was immunoSEQ multiplex PCR, while the TCRdb copy is restricted to in-frame clones and leaves out a portion. The sample records hundreds of thousands of clones, around nine tenths being singletons. Sequencing input: PBMCs or T cells enriched from blood (not recorded which). Source of these receptors: a middle-aged woman who had recovered from COVID-19.

The V call is TRBV9, the J call TRBJ2-5, with 11 bases matching TRBD2. The CDR3 runs to 16 residues. CDR1 is SGDLS, CDR2 YYNGEE, per germline. V was pared by 4 bases and J by 1 base, with 6 bases of the junction left unmatched. DNA for the CDR3: TGTGCCAGCAGCACAGGGACTAGCGGCGGCCAAGAGACCCAGTACTTC. Translated: CASSTGTSGGQETQYF.

The chain combines TRBV6-2 or TRBV6-3 with TRBJ2-3; no firm D call. Germline V gene data show CDR1 as MNHEY and CDR2 as SVGEGT. This CDR3 contains 14 residues. The germline V and J ends were trimmed by 0 bases and 1 base, with 5 bases remaining between them. In DNA form, the CDR3 reads TGTGCCAGCAGTTACTCCAGTGGCACAGATACGCAGTATTTT. It encodes CASSYSSGTDTQYF.

V and J are TRBV27 and TRBJ2-7; 9 nucleotides align to TRBD2. Looked up from germline, CDR1 is MNHEY and CDR2 is SMNVEV (reference sequence). The CDR3 covers 15 residues. J gave up 2 bases and V 4 bases, and 6 bases lay outside the gene matches. CDR3 residues: CASSSQLAGPYEQYF. The DNA for the CDR3 is TGTGCCAGCAGTTCACAACTAGCGGGTCCCTACGAGCAGTACTTC.

The V call is TRBV24-1, the J call TRBJ2-3, with 13 bases aligning to TRBD2. Germline V lookup: CDR1 KGHDR, CDR2 SFDVKD. J gave up 4 bases and V 0 bases, and 3 bases lay outside the gene matches. This CDR3 region has 17 residues. CDR3: CATSDLGLAGEADTQYF. The CDR3 DNA is TGTGCCACCAGTGATTTGGGACTAGCGGGAGAGGCAGATACGCAGTATTTT.

The V gene is TRBV7-6, the J gene TRBJ2-7; tentatively, D is TRBD2 (6 bases). Trimming shortened V by 5 bases and J by 0 bases, and 11 bases separated the two germline ends. There are 14 residues in the CDR3. Germline V gene data show CDR1 as SGHVS and CDR2 as FNYEAQ. DNA for the CDR3: TGTGCCAGCAGCAGCGGGCCCCTCTCCTACGAGCAGTACTTC. Its translation is CASSSGPLSYEQYF. Based on the CDR3 plus reference TRBV7-6 and TRBJ2-7, the full variable domain is GAGVSQSPRYKVTKRGQDVALRCDPISGHVSLYWYRQALGQGPEFLTYFNYEAQQDKSGLPNDRFSAERPEGSISTLTIQRTEQRDSAMYRCASSSGPLSYEQYFGPGTRLTVT.

Only one count was recorded for this clone. CDR3 in amino acids: CASSYSDQPQHF. The CDR3 coding sequence is TGTGCCAGCAGCTACTCGGATCAGCCCCAGCATTTT. The chain carries TRBV7-9 and TRBJ1-5; the D is unclear. V shed 4 bases and J shed 5 bases, with 6 bases lying between them. Germline assignment: CDR1 SEHNR and CDR2 FQNEAQ (reference sequence). The CDR3 is 12 residues long.

This chain connects TRBV7-2 to TRBJ1-1, with a possible D match to TRBD1 (5 bases). V was pared by 2 bases and J by 1 base, with 11 bases between. CDR3 length: 15 amino acids. Germline CDR1 is SGHTA and CDR2 is FQGNSA. CDR3 nucleotide sequence: TGTGCCAGCAGCTTATCAGGGATGCGGAACACTGAAGCTTTCTTT. It encodes CASSLSGMRNTEAFF.

The chain is built from TRBV19 and TRBJ2-7, with D possibly being TRBD2 (6 bases). CDR3 length: 14 residues. The germline gives CDR1 LNHDA, CDR2 SQIVND (reference sequence). Trimming stripped 5 bases from V and 2 bases from J, with 13 bases between. CDR3 nucleotide sequence: TGTGCCAGTAGTTTCAGCGGAGGGGCCTACGAGCAGTACTTC. The encoded protein is CASSFSGGAYEQYF.

The chain combines TRBV7-2 with TRBJ2-1, with D perhaps matching TRBD2 (5 bases). Germline V gives CDR1 SGHTA, CDR2 FQGNSA. The CDR3 loop spans 15 amino acids. V was cut by 5 bases and J by 4 bases, with 15 bases left in between. The CDR3, as DNA: TGTGCCAGCAGCCCCCGAGGGCGCTCGTACAATGAGCAGTTCTTC. Its protein product is CASSPRGRSYNEQFF. Based on the CDR3 plus reference TRBV7-2 and TRBJ2-1, the full variable domain is GAGVSQSPSNKVTEKGKDVELRCDPISGHTALYWYRQSLGQGLEFLIYFQGNSAPDKSGLPSDRFSAERTGGSVSTLTIQRTQQEDSAVYLCASSPRGRSYNEQFFGPGTRLTVL.

This chain links TRBV18 with TRBJ1-5; 7 positions agree with TRBD1. The CDR3 is made up of 14 amino acids. Looked up from germline, CDR1 is KGHSH and CDR2 is LQKENI. V dropped 6 bases and J dropped 8; count of bases not matched to a gene: 10. This chain's CDR3 is CASSLGDRGKPQHF. Written as DNA, the CDR3 is TGTGCCAGCTCCCTGGGGGACAGAGGTAAGCCCCAGCATTTT.